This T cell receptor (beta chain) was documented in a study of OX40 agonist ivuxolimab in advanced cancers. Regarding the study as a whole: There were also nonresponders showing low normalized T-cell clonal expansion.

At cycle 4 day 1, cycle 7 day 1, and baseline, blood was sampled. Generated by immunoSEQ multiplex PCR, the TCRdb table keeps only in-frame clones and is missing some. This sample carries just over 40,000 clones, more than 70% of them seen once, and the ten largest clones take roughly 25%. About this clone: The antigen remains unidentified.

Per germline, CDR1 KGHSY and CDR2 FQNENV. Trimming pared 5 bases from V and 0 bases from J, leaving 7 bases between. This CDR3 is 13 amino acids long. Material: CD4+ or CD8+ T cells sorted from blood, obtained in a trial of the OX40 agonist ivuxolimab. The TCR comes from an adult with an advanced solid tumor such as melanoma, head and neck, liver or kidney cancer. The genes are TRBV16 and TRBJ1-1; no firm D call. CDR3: CASSASMNTEAFF. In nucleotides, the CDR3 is TGTGCCAGCAGCGCCAGCATGAACACTGAAGCTTTCTTT.